The 11 T cell receptor beta chains given below trace back to one sample, sequenced in a study of cytomegalovirus exposure and HLA in healthy donors. The PCR was carried out with 60 Vbeta primers and 13 Jbeta primers. Assay: immunoSEQ multiplex PCR; the TCRdb copy retains only in-frame clones and omits some. The sample has 99,000 or so clones, under 85% seen once; the top ten hold 3% to 4.5%. Sequencing was done on a sample of PBMCs. The source of these receptors is a female donor in good health and CMV-seropositive.

The V and J genes are TRBV10-3 and TRBJ1-5; a weak D match, TRBD1 (5 bases). Trimming cost V 6 bases and J 7 bases, with 13 bases left between them. This CDR3 has 13 amino acids. CDR1 and CDR2 from the germline V gene are ENHRY and SYGVKD. The CDR3, as DNA: TGTGCCATCAGCGACCAGGGATCGCAGCCCCAGCATTTT. Its protein product is CAISDQGSQPQHF.

V and J are TRBV5-5 and TRBJ1-1, with D perhaps TRBD1 (5 bases). CDR1 and CDR2 from the germline V gene are SGHKS and YYEKEE (reference sequence). The V end was cut by 0 bases, the J end by 5 bases, with 14 bases between. CDR3 length equals 15 residues. For the CDR3, the DNA is TGTGCCAGCAGCTTGGCCCCGCGGGGGGAGACTGAAGCTTTCTTT. It yields the protein CASSLAPRGETEAFF.

The chain uses TRBV7-9 and TRBJ1-2; D possibly corresponds to TRBD1 (5 bases). This CDR3 contains 14 residues. Germline lookup yields CDR1 SEHNR and CDR2 FQNEAQ (reference sequence). V lost 4 bases and J lost 6, with 15 bases in between. The CDR3 loop is CASSSQDPYHGYTF. The CDR3, as DNA: TGTGCCAGCAGCTCACAGGATCCCTATCATGGCTACACCTTC.

This clone was observed a single time. The rearrangement links TRBV10-2 to TRBJ1-6, with D hard to call. With 3 bases removed from V and 9 bases from J, the gap between germline ends came to 12 bases. The CDR3 is 14 amino acids. Germline V CDR1 and CDR2: WSHSY, SAAADI. The chain's CDR3 is CASSDGQNVSPLHF. Here the CDR3 DNA reads TGCGCCAGCAGTGATGGGCAGAACGTTTCACCCCTCCACTTT.

The CDR3 loop is CASSLPGNGNQPQHF. Here the CDR3 DNA reads TGTGCCAGCAGTTTACCGGGGAACGGCAATCAGCCCCAGCATTTT. The V and J genes are TRBV28 and TRBJ1-5; D unresolved. The CDR3 covers 15 residues. The V end was cut by 2 bases, the J end by 2 bases, with 10 bases between. The germline gives CDR1 MDHEN, CDR2 SYDVKM.

The chain joins TRBV30 to TRBJ2-2; D perhaps matches TRBD1 (5 bases). V lost 3 bases and J lost 2, with 10 bases in between. This CDR3 spans 14 amino acids. Germline V lookup: CDR1 GTSNPN, CDR2 SVGIG (reference sequence). The CDR3 loop reads CAWRKQGNTGELFF. DNA of the CDR3: TGTGCCTGGAGAAAGCAGGGAAACACCGGGGAGCTGTTTTTT.

This chain uses TRBV6-5 with TRBJ2-1; D may be TRBD1 (6 bases). V gave up 6 bases and J gave up 2 bases, with 11 bases separating them. The CDR3 runs 14 residues. In germline, CDR1 is MNHEY, CDR2 SVGAGI. This CDR3 is CASSVGQTYNEQFF. CDR3 nucleotides: TGTGCCAGCAGCGTGGGACAAACCTACAATGAGCAGTTCTTC.

The J gene is TRBJ1-6, the V gene TRBV5-6; TRBD1 aligns across 7 bases. CDR3 length: 15 residues. Germline loops: CDR1 SGHDT, CDR2 YYEEEE. Trimming removed 3 bases from V and 10 bases from J; junction bases left unmatched: 10. The CDR3 DNA sequence: TGTGCCAGCAGCTCCGTTTACAGGGGTTACTCACCCCTCCACTTT. As protein: CASSSVYRGYSPLHF.

This chain joins TRBV6-1 and TRBJ2-4, with D tentatively TRBD1 (8 bases). Germline assignment: CDR1 MNHNS and CDR2 SASEGT. Trimming shortened V by 5 bases and J by 8 bases, and 13 bases separated the two germline ends. The CDR3 is made up of 13 amino acids. The DNA of the CDR3 is TGTGCCAGCAGTCCTACAGGGGGGGACATTCAGTACTTC. Its translation: CASSPTGGDIQYF.

V gene TRBV29-1 combines with J gene TRBJ1-6; D unresolved. The V end was cut by 8 bases, the J end by 9 bases, with 17 bases between. There are 13 residues in the CDR3. Germline V gene lookup returns CDR1 SQVTM and CDR2 ANQGSEA. The CDR3 reads CSFKEGLGSPLHF. In DNA form, the CDR3 reads TGCAGCTTTAAGGAAGGTCTAGGTTCACCCCTCCACTTT.

The V gene is TRBV6-4, the J gene TRBJ1-2, with D maybe TRBD1 (6 bases). The V gene lost 3 bases and the J gene lost 5 bases, with 13 bases spanning the gap. The CDR3 length is 14 residues. Looked up from germline, CDR1 is MRHNA and CDR2 is SNTAGT. The CDR3 loop is CASSDRQVGYGYTF. DNA of the CDR3: TGTGCCAGCAGTGATCGACAGGTAGGATATGGCTACACCTTC.